The source of this TCR beta chain is a study of cytomegalovirus exposure and HLA in healthy donors. Turning to this clone: What it binds is not known. The junction differs from germline at one of its ends, possibly a read error.

It was the roughly 130-subject validation cohort, separate from the approximately 680-subject first cohort, to which the donors belonged. Study-level results: CMV antigen specificity was confirmed in vitro for three CMV-associated chains. Subsequent analysis found a tendency for first-cohort TCR clusters to co-occur within the 120 or so validation repertoires. Cytomegalovirus-associated TCR beta chains were listed, numbering some 180.

TCRdb's copy holds only in-frame clones and misses some; the assay was immunoSEQ multiplex PCR. The sample consists of approximately 300,000 clones, around 87% of them appearing once. The CDR3 is 11 amino acids. Germline V lookup: CDR1 DFQATT, CDR2 SNEGSKA (reference sequence). Sequenced input: PBMCs. V and J are TRBV20-1 and TRBJ1-2; D is unresolved. This clonotype was obtained from a woman in her twenties or thirties in good health and CMV-seropositive. The DNA for the CDR3 is TGCAGTGCAAGAGGATTGAGTGGCTACACCTTC. It encodes CSARGLSGYTF.